This entry lists 19 T cell receptor beta chains sequenced from one sample in a study of cytomegalovirus exposure and HLA in healthy donors. PCR involved 60 Vbeta and 13 Jbeta primers. Measured with immunoSEQ multiplex PCR; TCRdb has only the in-frame clones, and not every one. There are some 110,000 clones in the sample; roughly 79% occur only once, and 5.6% lies in the top ten. The sequencing input was PBMCs. These TCRs come from a male donor in good health and CMV-seronegative.

CDR3 in amino acids: CASSIVPASGRYEQYF. The CDR3 DNA follows: TGTGCCAGTAGTATAGTCCCCGCTAGCGGGAGATACGAGCAGTACTTC. The chain has TRBV19 and TRBJ2-7; 10 bases are shared with TRBD2. V trimming: 1 base; J trimming: 4 bases; junction bases outside the gene matches: 7. Germline V gene sequence: CDR1 LNHDA, CDR2 SQIVND (reference sequence). The CDR3 is 16 amino acids.

The rearrangement links TRBV2 to TRBJ1-2; 8 bases line up with TRBD1. The CDR3 contains 15 residues. Germline trimming cut 6 bases from V and 6 bases from J; bases unmatched to any gene: 12. Germline lookup yields CDR1 SNHLY and CDR2 FYNNEI. In nucleotides, the CDR3 is TGTGCCAGCAGAGAACGGACAGGGAAGTTCGATGGCTACACCTTC. Translating it yields CASRERTGKFDGYTF.

V gene TRBV7-2 combines with J gene TRBJ1-5; D is unresolved. The CDR3 loop spans 14 amino acids. Germline CDR1 and CDR2: SGHTA and FQGNSA. The V end lost 5 bases, the J end lost 0 bases, and 8 bases lay between the germline ends. The CDR3 loop is CASSMGVSNQPQHF. Here the CDR3 DNA reads TGTGCCAGCAGCATGGGAGTTAGCAATCAGCCCCAGCATTTT.

V is TRBV27 and J is TRBJ2-5; possible D gene TRBD1, 6 bases. The end of the DNA aligns better with TRBJ2-7, so the J call may be wrong. Germline CDR1 MNHEY, CDR2 SMNVEV (reference sequence). CDR3 length: 17 residues. CDR3 in DNA: TGTGCCAGCAGTTTCCAGTCTCAGGGGCCTGGCTCCTACGAGCAGTACTTC. This sequence encodes CASSFQSQGPGSYEQYF.

The gene calls are TRBV10-3 and TRBJ2-7, with TRBD1 identical over 8 bases. After removal of 7 bases from V and 6 bases from J, the junction contained 14 bases not matched to a gene. The germline V gene encodes CDR1 ENHRY and CDR2 SYGVKD. CDR3 length: 15 amino acids. CDR3 nucleotides: TGTGCCATCACTGCTGGGACAGGTCAATGGAGCGAGCAGTACTTC. Protein sequence: CAITAGTGQWSEQYF.

This rearrangement joins TRBV27 to TRBJ2-3; tentative D call: TRBD2 (5 bases). The V end was cut by 8 bases, the J end by 1 base, with 16 bases between. The CDR3 has 15 residues. The germline CDR1 and CDR2 sequences are MNHEY and SMNVEV (reference sequence). The CDR3 protein is CASPTPEDRTDTQYF. CDR3 coding DNA: TGTGCCAGCCCAACCCCGGAGGACCGCACAGATACGCAGTATTTT.

The chain couples TRBV5-3 to TRBJ1-2, with D maybe TRBD1 (6 bases). TRBV5-3 counts as an open reading frame of uncertain function. Trimming pared 0 bases from V and 6 bases from J, leaving 12 bases between. The CDR3 loop spans 14 amino acids. Here the CDR3 reads CARSLGGQKDGYTF. The CDR3 DNA reads TGTGCCAGAAGCTTGGGGGGGCAGAAAGATGGCTACACCTTC.

A note on this clone: This sample includes further DNA sequences coding for the same CDR3. This chain joins TRBV11-2 and TRBJ1-1; D is perhaps TRBD1 (5 bases). Germline CDR1 SGHAT, CDR2 FQNNGV. The CDR3 length is 14 residues. V shed 4 bases and J shed 1 base, with 10 bases lying between them. The CDR3 DNA follows: TGTGCCAGCAGCTCAATAGACAGGAACACTGAAGCTTTCTTT. This gives the protein CASSSIDRNTEAFF.

This clone showed up just a few times. The chain links TRBV5-1 to TRBJ1-1; D is possibly TRBD1 (5 bases). The V gene lost 4 bases and the J gene lost 7 bases, with 14 bases spanning the gap. The germline gives CDR1 SGHRS, CDR2 YFSETQ. The CDR3 contains 13 residues. CDR3 sequence reads: CASSPRGGSEAFF. CDR3 nucleotide sequence: TGCGCCAGCAGCCCTCGGGGGGGAAGTGAAGCTTTCTTT. Complete variable domain (other parts from reference TRBV5-1 and TRBJ1-1): KAGVTQTPRYLIKTRGQQVTLSCSPISGHRSVSWYQQTPGQGLQFLFEYFSETQRNKGNFPGRFSGRQFSNSRSEMNVSTLELGDSALYLCASSPRGGSEAFFGQGTRLTVV.

The chain combines TRBV7-3 with TRBJ2-5; D unresolved. Germline lookup yields CDR1 SGHTA and CDR2 FQGTGA. The CDR3 is 14 amino acids. V gave up 1 base and J gave up 2 bases, with 8 bases separating them. CDR3 bases: TGTGCCAGCAGCTTAAATAGTGTTCAAGAGACCCAGTACTTC. It encodes CASSLNSVQETQYF.

This clone has a single count. V usage is TRBV19 and J usage is TRBJ1-5; D not resolved. Germline CDR1 reads LNHDA; CDR2 reads SQIVND (reference sequence). V was clipped by 1 base and J by 4 bases, with 8 bases between them. The CDR3 extends over 14 amino acids. Here the CDR3 reads CASSIGRPNQPQHF. The CDR3 DNA is TGTGCCAGTAGTATAGGGCGGCCGAATCAGCCCCAGCATTTT.

This chain links TRBV14 with TRBJ1-2, with D tentatively TRBD1 (5 bases). The CDR3 runs to 14 residues. Trimming removed 1 base from V and 8 bases from J, with 14 bases in between. Germline V lookup: CDR1 SGHDN, CDR2 FVKESK. CDR3 loop: CASSQALGAGGYTF. CDR3 nucleotide sequence: TGTGCCAGCAGCCAAGCCCTTGGGGCTGGGGGCTACACCTTC. Looking up the rest from reference TRBV14 and TRBJ1-2 gives the full variable domain: EAGVTQFPSHSVIEKGQTVTLRCDPISGHDNLYWYRRVMGKEIKFLLHFVKESKQDESGMPNNRFLAERTGGTYSTLKVQPAELEDSGVYFCASSQALGAGGYTFGSGTRLTVV.

The V gene is TRBV18, the J gene TRBJ2-2, with D hard to call. This CDR3 contains 12 residues. V lost 3 bases and J lost 8, with 7 bases in between. The germline CDR1 and CDR2 sequences are KGHSH and LQKENI. This CDR3 reads CASSPDGGELFF. In nucleotides, the CDR3 is TGTGCCAGCTCACCCGACGGGGGGGAGCTGTTTTTT.

This chain connects TRBV7-2 to TRBJ2-1, with D perhaps TRBD1 (5 bases). V lost 1 base and J 10 bases, leaving 8 bases between the germline ends. The CDR3 sequence is 12 residues long. CDR1 is SGHTA, CDR2 FQGNSA, per germline. In nucleotides, the CDR3 is TGTGCCAGCAGCTTAGGGGCAGGGGAGCAGTTCTTC. Translating it yields CASSLGAGEQFF.

The rearrangement uses TRBV6-4 and TRBJ1-2; 11 nucleotides align to TRBD1. The length of the CDR3 is 14 residues. Germline loops: CDR1 MRHNA, CDR2 SNTAGT. V trimming: 6 bases; J trimming: 5 bases; junction bases outside the gene matches: 5. The CDR3 sequence: CASSRDRGSYGYTF. CDR3 bases: TGTGCCAGCAGCCGGGACAGGGGGTCGTATGGCTACACCTTC.

The chain uses TRBV5-1 and TRBJ2-1; 9 bases are a match to TRBD1. Per germline, CDR1 SGHRS and CDR2 YFSETQ. The CDR3 covers 15 residues. With V trimmed by 6 bases and J by 7 bases, 11 bases remained unmatched. Here the CDR3 DNA reads TGCGCCAGCACTTCCGGGACAGGGACTGGGAATGAGCAGTTCTTC. As protein: CASTSGTGTGNEQFF.

This rearrangement joins TRBV7-8 to TRBJ2-1; 7 nucleotides match TRBD2. Germline V gene data show CDR1 as SGHVS and CDR2 as FQNEAQ. After removal of 5 bases from V and 4 bases from J, the junction contained 8 bases not matched to a gene. There are 15 residues in the CDR3. CDR3 protein: CASSEGLAAYNEQFF. As DNA, the CDR3 is TGTGCCAGCAGCGAGGGTCTAGCGGCGTACAATGAGCAGTTCTTC.

The V and J genes are TRBV6-5 and TRBJ2-7, with D perhaps TRBD2 (5 bases). Trimming took 2 bases from V and 7 from J, leaving 12 bases between them. CDR3 size: 13 residues. In germline, CDR1 is MNHEY, CDR2 SVGAGI. CDR3 sequence reads: CASSYVEAGEQYF. CDR3 bases: TGTGCCAGCAGTTACGTGGAGGCTGGGGAGCAGTACTTC.

Concerning this clone: A read error may account for a junction end that differs from germline. The V call is TRBV5-1, the J call TRBJ1-1; D gene uncertain. This CDR3 is built from 14 residues. Germline CDR1 and CDR2: SGHRS and YFSETQ. The CDR3 protein is CASSLVARNTEAFF. CDR3 DNA: TGTGCCAGCAGCTTGGTAGCGAGAAACACTGAAGCTTTCTTT.